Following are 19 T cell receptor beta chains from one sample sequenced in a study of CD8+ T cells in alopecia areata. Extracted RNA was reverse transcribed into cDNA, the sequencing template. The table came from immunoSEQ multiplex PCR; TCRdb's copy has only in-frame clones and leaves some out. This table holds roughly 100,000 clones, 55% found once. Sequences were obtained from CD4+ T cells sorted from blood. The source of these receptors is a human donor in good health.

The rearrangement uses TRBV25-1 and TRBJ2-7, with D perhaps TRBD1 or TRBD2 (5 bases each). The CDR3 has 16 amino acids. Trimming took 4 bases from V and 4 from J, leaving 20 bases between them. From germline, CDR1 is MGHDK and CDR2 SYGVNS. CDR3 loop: CASSAGSGTALYEQYF. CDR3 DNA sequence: TGTGCCAGCAGTGCCGGGTCCGGGACGGCGCTGTACGAGCAGTACTTC.

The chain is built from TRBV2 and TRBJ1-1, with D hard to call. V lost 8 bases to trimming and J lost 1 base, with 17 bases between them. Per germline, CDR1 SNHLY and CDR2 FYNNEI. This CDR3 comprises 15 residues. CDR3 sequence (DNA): TGTGCCAGCTCCCCCCGAGCAGAGCCGAACACTGAAGCTTTCTTT. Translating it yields CASSPRAEPNTEAFF.

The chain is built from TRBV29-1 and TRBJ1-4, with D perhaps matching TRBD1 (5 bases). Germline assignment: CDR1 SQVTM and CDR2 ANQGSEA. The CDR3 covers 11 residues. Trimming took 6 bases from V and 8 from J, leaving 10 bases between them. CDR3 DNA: TGCAGCGTGGGGCGAGGGGAAAAACTGTTTTTT. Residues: CSVGRGEKLFF. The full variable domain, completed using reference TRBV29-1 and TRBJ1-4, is SAVISQKPSRDICQRGTSLTIQCQVDSQVTMMFWYRQQPGQSLTLIATANQGSEATYESGFVIDKFPISRPNLTFSTLTVSNMSPEDSSIYLCSVGRGEKLFFGSGTQLSVL.

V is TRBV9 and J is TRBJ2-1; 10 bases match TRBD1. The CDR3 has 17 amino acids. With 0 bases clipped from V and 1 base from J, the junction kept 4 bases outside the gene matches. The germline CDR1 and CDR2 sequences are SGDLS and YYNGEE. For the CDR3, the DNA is TGTGCCAGCAGCGTAGGAGGGGACAGGGGATCCTACAATGAGCAGTTCTTC. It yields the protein CASSVGGDRGSYNEQFF. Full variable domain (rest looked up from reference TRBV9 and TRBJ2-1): DSGVTQTPKHLITATGQRVTLRCSPRSGDLSVYWYQQSLDQGLQFLIQYYNGEERAKGNILERFSAQQFPDLHSELNLSSLELGDSALYFCASSVGGDRGSYNEQFFGPGTRLTVL.

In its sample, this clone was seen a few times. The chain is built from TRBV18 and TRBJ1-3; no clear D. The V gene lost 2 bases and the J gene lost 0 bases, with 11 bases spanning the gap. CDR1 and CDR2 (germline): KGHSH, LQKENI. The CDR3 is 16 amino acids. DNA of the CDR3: TGTGCCAGCTCACCAGGAGCGGGTTCCTCTGGAAACACCATATATTTT. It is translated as CASSPGAGSSGNTIYF.

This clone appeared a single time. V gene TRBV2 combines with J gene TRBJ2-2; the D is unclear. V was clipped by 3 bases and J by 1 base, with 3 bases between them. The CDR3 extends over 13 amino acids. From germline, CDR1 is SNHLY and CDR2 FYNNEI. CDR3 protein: CASSEGNTGELFF. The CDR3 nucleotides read TGTGCCAGCAGTGAGGGGAACACCGGGGAGCTGTTTTTT.

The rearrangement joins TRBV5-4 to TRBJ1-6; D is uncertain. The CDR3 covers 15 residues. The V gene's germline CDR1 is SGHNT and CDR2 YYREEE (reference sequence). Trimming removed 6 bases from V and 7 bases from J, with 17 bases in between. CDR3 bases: TGTGCCAGCACCATGGTTGGTTGGGGAAATTCACCCCTCCACTTT. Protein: CASTMVGWGNSPLHF. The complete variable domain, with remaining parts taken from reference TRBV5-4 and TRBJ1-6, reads ETGVTQSPTHLIKTRGQQVTLRCSSQSGHNTVSWYQQALGQGPQFIFQYYREEENGRGNFPPRFSGLQFPNYSSELNVNALELDDSALYLCASTMVGWGNSPLHFGNGTRLTVT.

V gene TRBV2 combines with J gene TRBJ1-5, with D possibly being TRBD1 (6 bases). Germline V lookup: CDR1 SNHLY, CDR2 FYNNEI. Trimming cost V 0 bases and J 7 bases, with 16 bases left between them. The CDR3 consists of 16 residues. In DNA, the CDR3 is TGTGCCAGCAGTGAAGCGCCCGGGGGCGGGGGACAGCCCCAGCATTTT. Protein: CASSEAPGGGGQPQHF.

CDR3 coding DNA: TGTGCCATCAGTGTAACAGCCCAAGAGACCCAGTACTTC. It is translated as CAISVTAQETQYF. The chain carries TRBV10-3 and TRBJ2-5; unclear D gene. The CDR3 spans 13 residues. Germline values: CDR1 ENHRY, CDR2 SYGVKD. The ends were cut back, 4 bases at V and 1 base at J, with 7 bases in the middle.

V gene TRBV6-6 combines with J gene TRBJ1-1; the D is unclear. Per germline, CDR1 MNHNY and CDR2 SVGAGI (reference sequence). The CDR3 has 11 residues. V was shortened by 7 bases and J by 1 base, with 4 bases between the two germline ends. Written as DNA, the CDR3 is TGTGCCAGCATCGAGAACACTGAAGCTTTCTTT. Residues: CASIENTEAFF.

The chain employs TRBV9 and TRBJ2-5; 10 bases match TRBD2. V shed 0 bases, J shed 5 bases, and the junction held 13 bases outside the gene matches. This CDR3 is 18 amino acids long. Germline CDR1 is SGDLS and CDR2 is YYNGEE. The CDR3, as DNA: TGTGCCAGCAGCGTAGAAGATGGGCTAGCGGGGGCTTGGGAGACCCAGTACTTC. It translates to CASSVEDGLAGAWETQYF.

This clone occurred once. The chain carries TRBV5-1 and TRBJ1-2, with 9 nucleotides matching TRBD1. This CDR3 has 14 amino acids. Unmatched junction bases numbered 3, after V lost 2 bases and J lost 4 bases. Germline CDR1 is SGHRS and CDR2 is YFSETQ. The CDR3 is CASSFSQGAYGYTF. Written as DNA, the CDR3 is TGCGCCAGCAGCTTTTCACAGGGGGCCTATGGCTACACCTTC.

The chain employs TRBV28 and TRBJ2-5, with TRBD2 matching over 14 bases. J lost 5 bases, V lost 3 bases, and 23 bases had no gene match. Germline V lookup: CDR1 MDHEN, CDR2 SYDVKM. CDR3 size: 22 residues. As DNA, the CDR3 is TGTGCCAGCAGTTTTGCGGCGGCTGGGACTAGCGGGGGAATGGGATGGGGCGAGACCCAGTACTTC. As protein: CASSFAAAGTSGGMGWGETQYF.

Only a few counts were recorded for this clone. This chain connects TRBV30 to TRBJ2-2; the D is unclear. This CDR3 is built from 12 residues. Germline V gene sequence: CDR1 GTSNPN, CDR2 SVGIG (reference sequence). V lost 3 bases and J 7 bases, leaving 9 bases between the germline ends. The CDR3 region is CAWSNYGGELFF. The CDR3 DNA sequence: TGTGCCTGGAGCAACTATGGCGGGGAGCTGTTTTTT.

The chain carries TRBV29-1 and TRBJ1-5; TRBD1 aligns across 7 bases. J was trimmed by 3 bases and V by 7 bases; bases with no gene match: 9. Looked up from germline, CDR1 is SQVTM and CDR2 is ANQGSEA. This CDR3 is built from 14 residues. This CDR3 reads CSATGDSNNQPQHF. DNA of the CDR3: TGCAGCGCAACCGGGGACAGCAACAATCAGCCCCAGCATTTT.

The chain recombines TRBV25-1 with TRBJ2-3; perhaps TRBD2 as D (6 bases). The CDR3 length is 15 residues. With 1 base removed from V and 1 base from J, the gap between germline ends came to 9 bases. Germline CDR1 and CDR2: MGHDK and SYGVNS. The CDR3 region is CASSELEGRTDTQYF. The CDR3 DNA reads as TGTGCCAGCAGTGAATTGGAGGGACGCACAGATACGCAGTATTTT.

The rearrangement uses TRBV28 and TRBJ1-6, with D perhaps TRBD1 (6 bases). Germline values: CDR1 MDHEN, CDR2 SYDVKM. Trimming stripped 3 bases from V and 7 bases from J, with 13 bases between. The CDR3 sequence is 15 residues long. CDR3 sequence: CASSFTGNRNSPLHF. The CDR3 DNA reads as TGTGCCAGCAGTTTCACAGGGAACAGGAATTCACCCCTCCACTTT.

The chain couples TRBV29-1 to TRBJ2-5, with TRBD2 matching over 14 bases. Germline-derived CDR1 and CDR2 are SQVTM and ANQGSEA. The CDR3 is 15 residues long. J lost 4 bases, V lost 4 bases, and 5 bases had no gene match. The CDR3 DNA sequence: TGCAGCGTTGGGGGACTAGCGGGGGCCACAGAGACCCAGTACTTC. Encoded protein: CSVGGLAGATETQYF.

The CDR3 DNA sequence: TGCAGCGTTGAGAGGGGGGACTATGGCTACACCTTC. Translation gives CSVERGDYGYTF. V usage is TRBV29-1 and J usage is TRBJ1-2; tentative D call: TRBD1 (6 bases). V lost 3 bases and J lost 3, with 8 bases in between. The CDR3 has 12 residues. Per germline, CDR1 SQVTM and CDR2 ANQGSEA.